This TCR beta chain was recovered during a study of blood T cell repertoires in COVID-19. Study context: Donors in the United States, Italy and Spain gave samples during acute or convalescent COVID-19. PBMCs, B-cell-depleted T cells, or T cells were the source of the cDNA or gDNA that made up the material.

In the authors' methods: Amplification of reference gene primers was used by the study to estimate nucleated cell counts. The protocol was immunoSEQ multiplex PCR, while the TCRdb copy is restricted to in-frame clones and leaves out a portion. Clone size and the V and J calls come from that table; the DNA yielded D and trimming. The data show approximately 250,000 clones, less than 90% seen once. This CDR3 spans 15 amino acids. The V end lost 4 bases, the J end lost 3 bases, and 15 bases lay between the germline ends. Germline CDR1 is SGHVS and CDR2 is FNYEAQ. The sequenced sample was peripheral blood. The receptor was isolated from a man in his sixties with acute or convalescent COVID-19. The rearrangement uses TRBV7-6 and TRBJ2-5; D might be TRBD2 (6 bases). CDR3: CASSWATGVEETQYF. The CDR3 DNA reads as TGTGCCAGCAGCTGGGCAACGGGGGTTGAAGAGACCCAGTACTTC. Looking up the rest from reference TRBV7-6 and TRBJ2-5 gives the full variable domain: GAGVSQSPRYKVTKRGQDVALRCDPISGHVSLYWYRQALGQGPEFLTYFNYEAQQDKSGLPNDRFSAERPEGSISTLTIQRTEQRDSAMYRCASSWATGVEETQYFGPGTRLLVL.